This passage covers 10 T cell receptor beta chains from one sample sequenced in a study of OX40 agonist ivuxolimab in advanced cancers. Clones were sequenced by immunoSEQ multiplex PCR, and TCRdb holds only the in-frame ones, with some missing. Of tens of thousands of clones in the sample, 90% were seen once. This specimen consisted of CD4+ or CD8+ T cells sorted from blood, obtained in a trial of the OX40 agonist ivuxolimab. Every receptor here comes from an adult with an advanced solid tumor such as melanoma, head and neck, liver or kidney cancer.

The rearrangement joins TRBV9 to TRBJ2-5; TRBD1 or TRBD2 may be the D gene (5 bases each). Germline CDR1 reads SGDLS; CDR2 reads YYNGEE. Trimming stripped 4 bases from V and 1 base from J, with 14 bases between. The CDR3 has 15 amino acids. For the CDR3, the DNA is TGTGCCAGCAGCCCCGGGGCGTCAAGCCAAGAGACCCAGTACTTC. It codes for CASSPGASSQETQYF.

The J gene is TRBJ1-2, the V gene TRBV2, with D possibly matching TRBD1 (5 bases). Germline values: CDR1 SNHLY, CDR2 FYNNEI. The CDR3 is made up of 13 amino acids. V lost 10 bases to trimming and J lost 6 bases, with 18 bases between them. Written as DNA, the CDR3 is TGTGCCAACACCTGGGGGGAGAAGGATGGCTACACCTTC. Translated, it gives CANTWGEKDGYTF.

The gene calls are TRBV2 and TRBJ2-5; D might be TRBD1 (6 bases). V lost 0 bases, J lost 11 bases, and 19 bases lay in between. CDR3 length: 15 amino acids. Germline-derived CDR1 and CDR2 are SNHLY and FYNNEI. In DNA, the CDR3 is TGTGCCAGCAGTGAAGCACAGGGTTACAACCCTGAGCAGTACTTC. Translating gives CASSEAQGYNPEQYF.

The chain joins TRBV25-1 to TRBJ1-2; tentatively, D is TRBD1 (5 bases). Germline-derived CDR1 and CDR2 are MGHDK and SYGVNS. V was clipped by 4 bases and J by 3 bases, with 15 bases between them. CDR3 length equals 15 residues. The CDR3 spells CASSATGSVDYGYTF. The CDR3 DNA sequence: TGTGCCAGCAGTGCTACAGGTTCGGTAGACTATGGCTACACCTTC.

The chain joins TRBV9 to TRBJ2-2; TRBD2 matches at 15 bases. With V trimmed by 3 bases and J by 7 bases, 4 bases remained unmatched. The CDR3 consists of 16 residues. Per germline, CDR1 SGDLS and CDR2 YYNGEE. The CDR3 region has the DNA TGTGCCAGCAGCGCCGGACTAGCGGGAGGGGTCGGGGAGCTGTTTTTT. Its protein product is CASSAGLAGGVGELFF.

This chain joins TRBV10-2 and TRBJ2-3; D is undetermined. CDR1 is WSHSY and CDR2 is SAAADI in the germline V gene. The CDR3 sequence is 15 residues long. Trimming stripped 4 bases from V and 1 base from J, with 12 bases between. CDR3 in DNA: TGCGCCAGCAGTGGTGGGGTTTACGGCACAGATACGCAGTATTTT. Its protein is CASSGGVYGTDTQYF.

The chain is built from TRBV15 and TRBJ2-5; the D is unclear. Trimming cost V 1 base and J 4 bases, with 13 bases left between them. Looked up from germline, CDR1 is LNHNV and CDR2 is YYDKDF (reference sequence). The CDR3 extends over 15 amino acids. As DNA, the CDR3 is TGTGCCACCAGCAGAGCACCCAGTGTACTAGAGACCCAGTACTTC. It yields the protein CATSRAPSVLETQYF. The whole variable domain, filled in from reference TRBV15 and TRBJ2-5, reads DAMVIQNPRYQVTQFGKPVTLSCSQTLNHNVMYWYQQKSSQAPKLLFHYYDKDFNNEADTPDNFQSRRPNTSFCFLDIRSPGLGDTAMYLCATSRAPSVLETQYFGPGTRLLVL.

The DNA of the CDR3 is TGCGCCAGCAGTCGTGGGGACAGCCCCTACGAGCAGTACTTC. Protein product: CASSRGDSPYEQYF. J is TRBJ2-7 and V is TRBV23-1; 7 bases map to TRBD1. TRBV23-1 is labeled an ORF, and its function is uncertain. The trim removed 4 bases at V and 2 bases at J, leaving 5 bases unmatched. The CDR3 is 14 residues long.

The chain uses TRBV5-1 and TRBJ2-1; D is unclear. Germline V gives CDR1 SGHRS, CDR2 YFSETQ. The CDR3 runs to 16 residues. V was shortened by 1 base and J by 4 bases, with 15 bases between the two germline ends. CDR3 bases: TGCGCCAGCAGCTTGTCGGGTGCGGTCCCTTACAATGAGCAGTTCTTC. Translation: CASSLSGAVPYNEQFF.

The CDR3 loop reads CASSRGTHGYTF. In nucleotides, the CDR3 is TGCGCCAGCAGCAGGGGGACCCATGGCTACACCTTC. The gene calls are TRBV5-1 and TRBJ1-2, with D tentatively TRBD1 (6 bases). Trimming cost V 4 bases and J 6 bases, with 10 bases left between them. CDR3 length equals 12 residues. Germline loops: CDR1 SGHRS, CDR2 YFSETQ.